What follows are 9 T cell receptor beta chains derived from one specimen sequenced in a study of control samples from healthy donors and cancer patients. TCRdb's copy holds only in-frame clones and misses some; the assay was immunoSEQ multiplex PCR. The data show about 86,000 clones, about 88% seen once. Specimen: PBMCs. These receptors were obtained from a woman in her fifties or sixties with colorectal cancer.

The chain links TRBV15 to TRBJ1-2; TRBD1 aligns across 9 bases. There are 14 residues in the CDR3. V gave up 3 bases and J gave up 7 bases; unmatched junction bases: 6. Germline CDR1 is LNHNV and CDR2 is YYDKDF (reference sequence). The CDR3: CATSSRTGDRGYTF. The CDR3 DNA is TGTGCCACCAGCAGTAGGACAGGGGACCGTGGCTACACCTTC. The entire variable domain, with the rest obtained from reference TRBV15 and TRBJ1-2, is as follows: DAMVIQNPRYQVTQFGKPVTLSCSQTLNHNVMYWYQQKSSQAPKLLFHYYDKDFNNEADTPDNFQSRRPNTSFCFLDIRSPGLGDTAMYLCATSSRTGDRGYTFGSGTRLTVV.

This chain uses TRBV30 with TRBJ1-1, with unresolved D. The CDR3 is 13 amino acids. From germline, CDR1 is GTSNPN and CDR2 SVGIG (reference sequence). Trimming left V 4 bases short and J 0 bases short, with 9 bases between. The CDR3 region has the DNA TGTGCCTGGACGGCGTTCATGAACACTGAAGCTTTCTTT. The encoded protein is CAWTAFMNTEAFF.

This chain joins TRBV2 and TRBJ1-5; D is unresolved. This CDR3 contains 14 residues. Germline CDR1 is SNHLY and CDR2 is FYNNEI. Deletions cut 5 bases from V and 0 bases from J, with 8 bases between. CDR3 protein: CASSSSNSNQPQHF. CDR3 DNA: TGTGCCAGCAGTAGTAGTAATAGCAATCAGCCCCAGCATTTT.

V is TRBV18 and J is TRBJ1-6; D is perhaps TRBD1 (6 bases). The length of the CDR3 is 13 residues. Looked up from germline, CDR1 is KGHSH and CDR2 is LQKENI. V lost 5 bases and J lost 9, with 11 bases in between. This CDR3 reads CASSATGPSPLHF. The CDR3 nucleotides are TGTGCCAGCTCAGCGACAGGACCTTCACCCCTCCACTTT.

The chain carries TRBV7-3 and TRBJ2-1; D tentatively fits TRBD1 or TRBD2 (5 bases each). Germline values: CDR1 SGHTA, CDR2 FQGTGA. The CDR3 is 15 residues long. The germline V and J ends were trimmed by 5 bases and 10 bases, with 21 bases remaining between them. The CDR3 loop is CASSSSGTGTGEQFF. CDR3 nucleotide sequence: TGTGCCAGCAGCAGCTCCGGGACCGGGACGGGAGAGCAGTTCTTC. Together with reference TRBV7-3 and TRBJ2-1, the CDR3 gives the full variable domain: GAGVSQTPSNKVTEKGKYVELRCDPISGHTALYWYRQSLGQGPEFLIYFQGTGAADDSGLPNDRFFAVRPEGSVSTLKIQRTERGDSAVYLCASSSSGTGTGEQFFGPGTRLTVL.

This clone appeared a single time. CDR3 sequence reads: CASSKRGTEGPDPYGYTF. The CDR3 DNA reads as TGTGCCAGCAGCAAAAGGGGGACAGAAGGGCCCGATCCCTATGGCTACACCTTC. The chain links TRBV21-1 to TRBJ1-2; the D call in the table, TRBD1, was not verified against the DNA. TRBV21-1 is a pseudogene. The CDR3 sequence is 18 residues long.

The chain joins TRBV6-1 to TRBJ2-4, with TRBD1 matching 8 bases. This CDR3 spans 14 amino acids. Trimming cost V 3 bases and J 6 bases; bases outside gene matches: 4. Per the germline V gene, CDR1 is MNHNS and CDR2 is SASEGT. The CDR3 spells CASSEQGALNIQYF. CDR3 in DNA: TGTGCCAGCAGTGAGCAGGGGGCACTAAACATTCAGTACTTC.

The chain links TRBV21-1 to TRBJ2-4; the tabulated D call, TRBD1, remains unverified against the DNA. TRBV21-1 corresponds to a pseudogene. This CDR3 is 15 amino acids long. The CDR3 here is CASTQAGEAKNIQYF. The CDR3 region has the DNA TGTGCCAGCACCCAGGCAGGGGAAGCCAAAAACATTCAGTACTTC.

The DNA for the CDR3 is TGTGCCAGCAGTTTATCGACAGGGCAGACGGCGCAGTATTTT. Translating gives CASSLSTGQTAQYF. J is TRBJ2-3 and V is TRBV28, with 7 positions matching TRBD1. V trimming: 1 base; J trimming: 10 bases; junction bases outside the gene matches: 8. Germline-derived CDR1 and CDR2 are MDHEN and SYDVKM. There are 14 residues in the CDR3.